This TCR beta chain emerged from a study of blood T cell repertoires in COVID-19. In the study overall: There were acute and convalescent COVID-19 samples, and they came from the United States, Italy and Spain. Nucleic acid was either cDNA or gDNA, and it came from T cells, B-cell-depleted T cells, or PBMCs.

This clone has a handful of counts. CDR3 length: 15 residues. From germline, CDR1 is MDHEN and CDR2 SYDVKM. V lost 2 bases to trimming and J lost 6 bases; unmatched junction nucleotides: 5. Assay used: immunoSEQ multiplex PCR; TCRdb lists only in-frame clones, some missing. The data show 50,000 to 70,000 clones, roughly three quarters seen once. The sample consisted of peripheral blood. This TCR derives from a man aged 55 to 69 with acute or convalescent COVID-19. The rearrangement joins TRBV28 to TRBJ2-1; 9 bases are a match to TRBD2. The CDR3 bases are TGTGCCAGCAGTTTAGCGGGGGGGCGAGTCAATGAGCAGTTCTTC. Encoded protein: CASSLAGGRVNEQFF.